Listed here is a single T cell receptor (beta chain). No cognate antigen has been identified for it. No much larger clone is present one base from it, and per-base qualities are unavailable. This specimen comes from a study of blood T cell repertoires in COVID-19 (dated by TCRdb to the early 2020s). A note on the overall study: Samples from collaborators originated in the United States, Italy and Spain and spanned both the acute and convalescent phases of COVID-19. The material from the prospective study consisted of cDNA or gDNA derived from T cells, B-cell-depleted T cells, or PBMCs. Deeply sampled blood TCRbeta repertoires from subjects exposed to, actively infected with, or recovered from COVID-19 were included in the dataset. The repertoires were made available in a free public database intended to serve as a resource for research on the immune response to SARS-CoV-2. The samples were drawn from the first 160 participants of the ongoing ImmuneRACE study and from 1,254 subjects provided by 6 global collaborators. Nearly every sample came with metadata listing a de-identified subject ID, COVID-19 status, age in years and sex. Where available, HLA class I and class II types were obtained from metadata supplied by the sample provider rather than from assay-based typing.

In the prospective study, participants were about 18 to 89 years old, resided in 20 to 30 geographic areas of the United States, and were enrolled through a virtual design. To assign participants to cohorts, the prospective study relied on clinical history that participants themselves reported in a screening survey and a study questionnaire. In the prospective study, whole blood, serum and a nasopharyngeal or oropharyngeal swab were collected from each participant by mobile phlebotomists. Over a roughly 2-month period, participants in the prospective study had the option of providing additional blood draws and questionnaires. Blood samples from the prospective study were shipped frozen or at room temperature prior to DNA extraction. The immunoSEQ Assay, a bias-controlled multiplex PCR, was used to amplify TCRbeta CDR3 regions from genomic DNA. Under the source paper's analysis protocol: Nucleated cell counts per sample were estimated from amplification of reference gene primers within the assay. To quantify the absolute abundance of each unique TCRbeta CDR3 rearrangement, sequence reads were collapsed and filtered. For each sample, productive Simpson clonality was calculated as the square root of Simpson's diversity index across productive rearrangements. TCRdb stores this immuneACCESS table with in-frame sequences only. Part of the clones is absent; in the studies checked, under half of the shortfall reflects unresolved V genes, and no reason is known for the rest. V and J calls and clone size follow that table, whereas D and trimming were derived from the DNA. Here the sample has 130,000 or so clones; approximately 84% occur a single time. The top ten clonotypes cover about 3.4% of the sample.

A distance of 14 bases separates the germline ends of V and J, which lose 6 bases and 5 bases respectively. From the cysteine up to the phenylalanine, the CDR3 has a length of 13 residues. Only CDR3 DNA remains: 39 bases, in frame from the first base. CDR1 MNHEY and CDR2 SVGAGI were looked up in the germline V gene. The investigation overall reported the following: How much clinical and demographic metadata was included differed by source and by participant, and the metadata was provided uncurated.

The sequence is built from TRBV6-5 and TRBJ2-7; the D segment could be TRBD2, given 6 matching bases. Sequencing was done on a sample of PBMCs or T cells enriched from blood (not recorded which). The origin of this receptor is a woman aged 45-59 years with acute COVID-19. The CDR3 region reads CASRSRDLHEQYF. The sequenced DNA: TGTGCCAGCAGGAGCCGGGACTTACACGAGCAGTACTTC.